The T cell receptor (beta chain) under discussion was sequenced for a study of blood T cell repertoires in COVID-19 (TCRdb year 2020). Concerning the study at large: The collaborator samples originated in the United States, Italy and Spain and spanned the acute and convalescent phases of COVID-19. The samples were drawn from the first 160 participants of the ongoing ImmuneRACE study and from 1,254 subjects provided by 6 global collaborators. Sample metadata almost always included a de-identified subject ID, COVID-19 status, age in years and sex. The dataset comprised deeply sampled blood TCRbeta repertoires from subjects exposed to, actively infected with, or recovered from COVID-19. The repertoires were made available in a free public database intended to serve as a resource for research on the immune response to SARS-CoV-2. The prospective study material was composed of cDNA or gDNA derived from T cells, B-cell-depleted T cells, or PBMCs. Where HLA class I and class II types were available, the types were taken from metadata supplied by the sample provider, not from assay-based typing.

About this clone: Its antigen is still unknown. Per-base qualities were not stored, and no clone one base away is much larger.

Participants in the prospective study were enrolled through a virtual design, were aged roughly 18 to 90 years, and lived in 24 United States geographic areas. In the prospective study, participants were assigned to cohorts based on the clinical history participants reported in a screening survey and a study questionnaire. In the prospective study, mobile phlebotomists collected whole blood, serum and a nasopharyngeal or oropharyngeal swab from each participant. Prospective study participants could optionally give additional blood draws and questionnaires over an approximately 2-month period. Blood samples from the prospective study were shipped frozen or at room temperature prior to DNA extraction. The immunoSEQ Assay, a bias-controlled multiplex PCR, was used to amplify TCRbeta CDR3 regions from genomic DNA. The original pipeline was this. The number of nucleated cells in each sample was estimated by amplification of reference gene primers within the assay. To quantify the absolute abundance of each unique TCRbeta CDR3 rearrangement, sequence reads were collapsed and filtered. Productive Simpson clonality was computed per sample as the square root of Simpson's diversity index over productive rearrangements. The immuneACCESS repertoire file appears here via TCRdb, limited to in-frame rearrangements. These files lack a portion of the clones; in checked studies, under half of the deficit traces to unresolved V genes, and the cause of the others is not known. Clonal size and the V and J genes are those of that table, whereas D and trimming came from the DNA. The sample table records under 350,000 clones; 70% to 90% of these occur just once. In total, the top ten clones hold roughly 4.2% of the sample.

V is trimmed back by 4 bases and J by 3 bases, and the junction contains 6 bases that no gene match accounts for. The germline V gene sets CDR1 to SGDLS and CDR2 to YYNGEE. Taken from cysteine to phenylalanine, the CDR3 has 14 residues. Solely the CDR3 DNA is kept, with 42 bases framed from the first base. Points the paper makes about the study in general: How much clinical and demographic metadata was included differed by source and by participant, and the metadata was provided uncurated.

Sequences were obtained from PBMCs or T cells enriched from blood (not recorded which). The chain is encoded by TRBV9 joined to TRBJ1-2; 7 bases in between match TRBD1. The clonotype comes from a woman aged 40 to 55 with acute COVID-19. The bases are TGTGCCAGCAGCACCCATGACAGGGACTATGGCTACACCTTC. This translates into CASSTHDRDYGYTF. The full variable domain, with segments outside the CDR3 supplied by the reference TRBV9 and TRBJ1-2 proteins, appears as DSGVTQTPKHLITATGQRVTLRCSPRSGDLSVYWYQQSLDQGLQFLIQYYNGEERAKGNILERFSAQQFPDLHSELNLSSLELGDSALYFCASSTHDRDYGYTFGSGTRLTVV.